Below, one T cell receptor beta chain is given with its context. Its antigen is not identified. The data originate from a study of cytomegalovirus exposure and HLA in healthy donors. 60 Vbeta and 13 Jbeta primers were used in PCR. Sequencing was performed with immunoSEQ multiplex PCR; in TCRdb, only in-frame clones are kept and a portion is missing. The sample consists of about 220,000 clones, over 80% of them appearing once. Regarding the study as a whole: The authors later linked a missense DCLRE1C variant to TCR beta V- and J-gene trimming.

Germline V gene lookup returns CDR1 SGHRS and CDR2 YFSETQ. V was cut by 0 bases and J by 6 bases, with 13 bases left in between. This CDR3 is 14 amino acids long. Sequences were obtained from PBMCs. The sequence came from a man aged 35-49 years in good health and CMV-seropositive. The genes are TRBV5-1 and TRBJ2-7; D is unclear. The CDR3 spells CASSLENSFSEQYF. In DNA form, the CDR3 reads TGCGCCAGCAGCTTGGAGAACTCCTTCTCCGAGCAGTACTTC.